Presented here are 30 T cell receptor beta chains from one specimen sequenced in a study of T cells in Graves' hyperthyroidism and ophthalmopathy. TCR beta CDR3 region amplification was performed from RNA transcripts. A set of HTBI primers served as the primers for a first-round RT-PCR of the TCR CDR3. TCRdb fed the multiplex PCR reads into MiXCR, producing one record per CDR3 protein. Altogether about 380,000 distinct CDR3 sequences are present, about 14% being singletons, with the ten largest covering around 20%. Material for sequencing was blood. All receptors come from a woman aged 25 to 39 with Graves' ophthalmopathy.

This chain uses TRBV6-2 or TRBV6-3 with TRBJ2-7; TRBD2 matches at 11 bases. CDR1 MNHEY and CDR2 SVGEGT come from the germline V gene. The CDR3 totals 17 residues. Trimming at V came to 4 bases and at J to 4 bases, leaving 12 bases not matched to a gene. DNA for the CDR3: TGTGCCAGCAGTTTCCAACTAGCGGGGGCCAGTGGGTACGAGCAGTACTTC. It yields the protein CASSFQLAGASGYEQYF.

The sample holds many counts of this clonotype. The chain couples TRBV6-1 to TRBJ2-2, with D maybe TRBD1 (6 bases). The V gene lost 2 bases and the J gene lost 4 bases, with 11 bases spanning the gap. From germline, CDR1 is MNHNS and CDR2 SASEGT. The CDR3 spans 15 residues. The chain's CDR3 is CASSELRGSTGELFF. CDR3 DNA sequence: TGTGCCAGCAGTGAATTGAGGGGGTCCACCGGGGAGCTGTTTTTT.

This clonotype was seen more than once but under ten times. The chain joins TRBV30 to TRBJ2-7; D possibly corresponds to TRBD1 (5 bases). The germline V gene has CDR1 GTSNPN and CDR2 SVGIG (reference sequence). This CDR3 has 11 residues. Trimming left V 4 bases short and J 3 bases short, with 7 bases between. CDR3 protein: CAWTQGYEQYF. The CDR3, as DNA: TGTGCCTGGACCCAGGGCTACGAGCAGTACTTC.

V usage is TRBV30 and J usage is TRBJ1-2; TRBD1 might be the D (5 bases). Germline assignment: CDR1 GTSNPN and CDR2 SVGIG (reference sequence). The length of the CDR3 is 15 residues. V lost 1 base to trimming and J lost 6 bases, with 18 bases between them. The CDR3 loop reads CAWSGWEGATNGYTF. CDR3 nucleotides: TGTGCCTGGAGTGGCTGGGAAGGGGCTACGAATGGCTACACCTTC. Combining the CDR3 with reference TRBV30 and TRBJ1-2 gives the whole variable domain SQTIHQWPATLVQPVGSPLSLECTVEGTSNPNLYWYRQAAGRGLQLLFYSVGIGQISSEVPQNLSASRPQDRQFILSSKKLLLSDSGFYLCAWSGWEGATNGYTFGSGTRLTVV.

This clonotype was counted ten times or more. This chain connects TRBV29-1 to TRBJ1-2; the D gene is possibly TRBD1 (5 bases). V was cut by 6 bases and J by 3 bases, with 17 bases left in between. The CDR3 has 14 residues. The germline gives CDR1 SQVTM, CDR2 ANQGSEA. The CDR3 DNA sequence: TGCAGCGTAGCGGGACTTCGTGATCACTATGGCTACACCTTC. Amino acid sequence: CSVAGLRDHYGYTF.

In its sample, this clonotype was seen many times. This sequence joins TRBV20-1 and TRBJ2-7; D is possibly TRBD1 (8 bases). With 2 bases removed from V and 3 bases from J, the gap between germline ends came to 23 bases. The CDR3 is 17 amino acids. CDR1 and CDR2 (germline): DFQATT, SNEGSKA (reference sequence). The CDR3 reads CSARLLFWTGRDYEQYF. DNA for the CDR3: TGCAGTGCTAGACTTTTATTCTGGACAGGGAGGGACTACGAGCAGTACTTC.

Concerning this clonotype: Without the conserved terminal phenylalanine or tryptophan, this CDR3 likely stems from a read error. The chain employs TRBV7-3 and TRBJ1-1; maybe TRBD1 (5 bases). The germline V gene encodes CDR1 SGHTA and CDR2 FQGTGA. The CDR3 length is 13 residues. Trimming pared 6 bases from V and 10 bases from J, leaving 18 bases between. CDR3 sequence: CASRRDPAGGAFL. The CDR3 coding sequence is TGTGCCAGCAGGCGAGACCCAGCGGGGGGAGCTTTCCTT.

This chain connects TRBV20-1 to TRBJ2-4; no definite D call. The germline CDR1 and CDR2 sequences are DFQATT and SNEGSKA (reference sequence). V lost 7 bases and J 2 bases, leaving 15 bases between the germline ends. The CDR3 contains 14 residues. The CDR3 coding sequence is TGCAGTGGCTGCCCAGGTCTAACCAAAAACATTCAGTACTTC. As protein: CSGCPGLTKNIQYF.

This clonotype appeared many times. V gene TRBV3-1 combines with J gene TRBJ2-3, with 12 bases aligning to TRBD2. Germline CDR1 is LGHDT and CDR2 is YNNKEL (reference sequence). Trimming took 4 bases from V and 4 from J; bases not matched to a gene: 12. The CDR3 has 18 amino acids. This CDR3 is CASSRVASGGVFPDTQYF. In nucleotides, the CDR3 is TGTGCCAGCAGCCGGGTGGCTAGCGGGGGGGTTTTCCCAGATACGCAGTATTTT.

This clonotype showed up just a few times. This sequence joins TRBV19 and TRBJ2-1, with unresolved D. V was shortened by 8 bases and J by 6 bases, with 8 bases between the two germline ends. CDR1 LNHDA and CDR2 SQIVND come from the germline V gene (reference sequence). The CDR3 has 11 residues. The CDR3 nucleotides are TGTGCCAGTCGAACGCTCAATGAGCAGTTCTTC. This gives the protein CASRTLNEQFF.

The table lists this clonotype with many counts. The rearrangement links TRBV30 to TRBJ1-4; D possibly corresponds to TRBD1 (5 bases). Germline values: CDR1 GTSNPN, CDR2 SVGIG (reference sequence). V was cut by 0 bases and J by 1 base, with 9 bases left in between. The CDR3 has 15 amino acids. Written as DNA, the CDR3 is TGTGCCTGGAGTGTTCTTACAGGAACTAATGAAAAACTGTTTTTT. Its protein is CAWSVLTGTNEKLFF.

The rearrangement joins TRBV11-2 to TRBJ2-7, with 7 bases matching TRBD1. This CDR3 region has 17 residues. CDR1 SGHAT and CDR2 FQNNGV come from the germline V gene. V was clipped by 2 bases and J by 6 bases; unmatched bases: 16. The CDR3 region is CASSLKGAWTRVGEQYF. The CDR3, as DNA: TGTGCCAGCAGCTTAAAGGGGGCTTGGACCCGCGTCGGCGAGCAGTACTTC.

The rearrangement joins TRBV29-1 to TRBJ2-1; D is perhaps TRBD1 (6 bases). V was pared by 8 bases and J by 6 bases, with 20 bases between. CDR1 and CDR2 from the germline V gene are SQVTM and ANQGSEA. The CDR3 length is 14 residues. This CDR3 reads CSSNNRASVNEQFF. DNA for the CDR3: TGCAGCTCGAACAACAGGGCGTCGGTCAATGAGCAGTTCTTC.

There are many counts of this clonotype. The rearrangement links TRBV6-1 to TRBJ2-5; 8 nucleotides align to TRBD1. The J segment lost 4 bases and the V segment lost 2 bases, leaving 9 bases of the junction unmatched. The CDR3 extends over 16 amino acids. Germline V CDR1 and CDR2: MNHNS, SASEGT. The CDR3 nucleotides are TGTGCCAGCAGTGAATGGGACGGACAGGGTCGAGAGACCCAGTACTTC. It encodes CASSEWDGQGRETQYF.

This rearrangement joins TRBV11-2 to TRBJ2-3, with 9 bases identical to TRBD1. The CDR3 has 16 residues. V shed 5 bases and J 0 bases; nucleotides not matched to a gene: 6. Germline CDR1 is SGHAT and CDR2 is FQNNGV. The CDR3 sequence: CASSQTGGFSTDTQYF. The CDR3 DNA reads TGTGCCAGCAGCCAGACAGGGGGATTTAGCACAGATACGCAGTATTTT. Based on the CDR3 plus reference TRBV11-2 and TRBJ2-3, the full variable domain is EAGVAQSPRYKIIEKRQSVAFWCNPISGHATLYWYQQILGQGPKLLIQFQNNGVVDDSQLPKDRFSAERLKGVDSTLKIQPAKLEDSAVYLCASSQTGGFSTDTQYFGPGTRLTVL.

CDR3 sequence: CSVESVGLRTGELFF. The CDR3 bases are TGCAGCGTTGAGTCTGTTGGCTTACGGACCGGGGAGCTGTTTTTT. This chain links TRBV29-1 with TRBJ2-2; D unresolved. Per germline, CDR1 SQVTM and CDR2 ANQGSEA. Between the trimmed V and J ends, which lost 3 bases and 5 bases, there was a span of 16 bases. The CDR3 loop spans 15 amino acids.

This clonotype was seen ten or more times. V and J are TRBV20-1 and TRBJ2-7; D may be TRBD1 (6 bases). Trimming stripped 3 bases from V and 4 bases from J, with 10 bases between. In germline, CDR1 is DFQATT, CDR2 SNEGSKA (reference sequence). The CDR3 spans 12 residues. The CDR3 loop is CSASEGGYEQYF. The CDR3 DNA reads as TGCAGTGCTAGCGAAGGGGGTTACGAGCAGTACTTC.

This chain connects TRBV6-1 to TRBJ2-2; 15 bases align to TRBD2. With V trimmed by 4 bases and J by 5 bases, 5 bases remained unmatched. The CDR3 totals 17 residues. Germline loops: CDR1 MNHNS, CDR2 SASEGT. The CDR3 region is CASSGTSGGAKTGELFF. CDR3 nucleotides: TGTGCCAGCAGTGGGACTAGCGGGGGGGCCAAAACCGGGGAGCTGTTTTTT.

In DNA, the CDR3 is TGCGCCAGCAGCTTCAATGGGGGGGAGTTGTACGAGCAGTACTTC. Protein product: CASSFNGGELYEQYF. The chain couples TRBV5-1 to TRBJ2-7; 7 bases map to TRBD2. The CDR3 totals 15 residues. J was trimmed by 4 bases and V by 2 bases; bases with no gene match: 9. Germline CDR1 SGHRS, CDR2 YFSETQ. Variable domain in full (rest from reference TRBV5-1 and TRBJ2-7): KAGVTQTPRYLIKTRGQQVTLSCSPISGHRSVSWYQQTPGQGLQFLFEYFSETQRNKGNFPGRFSGRQFSNSRSEMNVSTLELGDSALYLCASSFNGGELYEQYFGPGTRLTVT.

Many counts were recorded for this clonotype. The gene calls are TRBV14 and TRBJ2-3; the match to TRBD2 covers 11 bases. Germline CDR1 and CDR2: SGHDN and FVKESK. The junction had 14 bases not matched to a gene; V was cut back by 0 bases and J by 6 bases. This CDR3 comprises 19 residues. CDR3 sequence: CASSQDATSGEIVGDTQYF. Written as DNA, the CDR3 is TGTGCCAGCAGCCAAGATGCGACTAGCGGGGAGATTGTAGGCGATACGCAGTATTTT.

This clonotype was observed a handful of times. This rearrangement joins TRBV10-3 to TRBJ2-2, with 9 bases fitting TRBD1. The ends lost 4 bases at V and 3 bases at J; junction bases unmatched: 6. This CDR3 spans 16 amino acids. Germline CDR1 and CDR2: ENHRY and SYGVKD. As DNA, the CDR3 is TGTGCCATCAGTGGGGACAGGGCTTCGGACACCGGGGAGCTGTTTTTT. Encoded protein: CAISGDRASDTGELFF.

The chain carries TRBV2 and TRBJ2-5; weak D call: TRBD1 (5 bases). Per the germline V gene, CDR1 is SNHLY and CDR2 is FYNNEI. Trimming left V 4 bases short and J 2 bases short, with 20 bases between. CDR3 size: 17 residues. CDR3: CASSGPDNQRGQETQYF. CDR3 sequence (DNA): TGTGCCAGCAGTGGCCCGGACAACCAGCGAGGTCAAGAGACCCAGTACTTC.

This clonotype was recorded once. V and J are TRBV11-2 and TRBJ2-5, with TRBD1 identical over 9 bases. The CDR3 is 14 residues long. V shed 4 bases and J 4 bases; nucleotides not matched to a gene: 4. Per the germline V gene, CDR1 is SGHAT and CDR2 is FQNNGV. The CDR3 protein is CASSYDRGGETQYF. The CDR3 DNA is TGTGCCAGCAGCTACGACAGGGGGGGAGAGACCCAGTACTTC.

As DNA, the CDR3 is TGTGCCAGCAGCGGCAGGGACATAGGCTACACCTTC. Protein sequence: CASSGRDIGYTF. The chain carries TRBV5-6 and TRBJ1-2; tentative D call: TRBD1 (6 bases). V was cut by 4 bases and J by 8 bases, with 12 bases left in between. Germline V gene data show CDR1 as SGHDT and CDR2 as YYEEEE. This CDR3 comprises 12 residues.

This clonotype was seen repeatedly, ten times or more. This chain links TRBV6-6 with TRBJ2-7; tentatively, D is TRBD1 (5 bases). The CDR3 runs to 14 residues. Deletions cut 0 bases from V and 3 bases from J, with 9 bases between. In germline, CDR1 is MNHNY, CDR2 SVGAGI (reference sequence). CDR3 amino acids: CASSYSAGYYEQYF. CDR3 nucleotides: TGTGCCAGCAGTTACTCGGCAGGGTACTACGAGCAGTACTTC.

The sample holds many counts of this clonotype. The chain recombines TRBV7-2 with TRBJ2-3; perhaps TRBD2 as D (5 bases). The CDR3 spans 15 residues. V dropped 2 bases and J dropped 2 bases, with 11 bases sitting between them. Germline CDR1 and CDR2: SGHTA and FQGNSA. The CDR3 nucleotides are TGTGCCAGCAGCTTAAGACGACTAACCACAGATACGCAGTATTTT. It specifies CASSLRRLTTDTQYF.

The chain carries TRBV27 and TRBJ1-6; no firm D call. Germline CDR1 and CDR2: MNHEY and SMNVEV (reference sequence). The CDR3 loop spans 14 amino acids. Trimming cost V 4 bases and J 0 bases, with 4 bases left between them. CDR3 sequence reads: CASSSSSYNSPLHF. The CDR3 region has the DNA TGTGCCAGCAGTTCGAGCTCCTATAATTCACCCCTCCACTTT.

This clonotype was observed a handful of times. The V call is TRBV19, the J call TRBJ1-6, with 8 bases aligning to TRBD1. The CDR3 is 14 amino acids. The germline V gene has CDR1 LNHDA and CDR2 SQIVND (reference sequence). J lost 10 bases, V lost 3 bases, and 5 bases had no gene match. The CDR3 region is CASSIDRGRSPLHF. CDR3 nucleotides: TGTGCCAGTAGTATCGACAGGGGACGGTCACCCCTCCACTTT. The entire variable domain, with the rest obtained from reference TRBV19 and TRBJ1-6, is as follows: DGGITQSPKYLFRKEGQNVTLSCEQNLNHDAMYWYRQDPGQGLRLIYYSQIVNDFQKGDIAEGYSVSREKKESFPLTVTSAQKNPTAFYLCASSIDRGRSPLHFGNGTRLTVT.

This chain joins TRBV2 and TRBJ1-5, with TRBD1 as a possible D gene (5 bases). V lost 5 bases and J 6 bases, leaving 11 bases between the germline ends. The CDR3 has 13 residues. Looked up from germline, CDR1 is SNHLY and CDR2 is FYNNEI. CDR3 in amino acids: CASSPQGLQPQHF. As DNA, the CDR3 is TGTGCCAGCAGTCCCCAGGGACTTCAGCCCCAGCATTTT.

The genes are TRBV2 and TRBJ2-5; 11 nucleotides match TRBD2. Germline loops: CDR1 SNHLY, CDR2 FYNNEI. Germline trimming cut 5 bases from V and 5 bases from J; bases unmatched to any gene: 7. This CDR3 comprises 15 residues. CDR3 sequence (DNA): TGTGCCAGCAGTCCGTTTAGCGGGGGGGAGGAGACCCAGTACTTC. Protein: CASSPFSGGEETQYF.